This is a list of T cell receptor beta chains from one sample in a study of blood T cell repertoires in COVID-19. Libraries were prepared by immunoSEQ multiplex PCR; TCRdb keeps only in-frame clonotypes and omits some of them. Among around 200,000 clones, roughly 80% were seen once, and the ten largest hold 9.5% to 15%. The sample consisted of peripheral blood. These receptor sequences come from a woman aged 45-65 years with acute or convalescent COVID-19. CDR3s include the opening cysteine and the closing phenylalanine or tryptophan. The order of the fields is CDR3 DNA, CDR3 protein, D gene, clone size, V gene, J gene. The D gene is left open where the match is weak. Only part of the rows carry a size: once, few, many, or a class if the clone is expanded.

TGCGCCAGCAGTGAAGTAGGGACAAGGCAAGAGACCCAGTACTTC	CASSEVGTRQETQYF	-	-	TRBV10-1	TRBJ2-5
TGTGCCAGCAGTTCGGGACACGTTCAAGAGCAGTACTTC	CASSSGHVQEQYF	-	-	TRBV12-3/TRBV12-4	TRBJ2-7
TGTGCCAGCAGCCTCTACCGCACAGGGTTAACTCGCGACGAGCAGTACTTC	CASSLYRTGLTRDEQYF	-	once	TRBV5-6	TRBJ2-7
TGTGCCAGCAGCTTAGCGTTTAGCGGGGGGGGCCGCTGGACCCAGTACTTC	CASSLAFSGGGRWTQYF	TRBD2	-	TRBV7-2	TRBJ2-5
TGTGCCAGCTTACAGTTCTCTGGGGCCAACGTCCTGACTTTC	CASLQFSGANVLTF	-	-	TRBV2	TRBJ2-6
TGTGCTAGTGGTTTTGGGACAGGGGGCAACACCGGGGAGCTGTTTTTT	CASGFGTGGNTGELFF	TRBD1	-	TRBV12-5	TRBJ2-2
TGCGCCAGCAGCTTGGGATACGCGGCAGCCTATAATTCACCCCTCCACTTT	CASSLGYAAAYNSPLHF	-	-	TRBV5-1	TRBJ1-6
TGTGCCAGCAGCCAAGTCTCGGGATCCGAAGCTTTCTTT	CASSQVSGSEAFF	-	-	TRBV3-1/TRBV3-2	TRBJ1-1
TGTGCCAGCAGCTACGGGGACTATGGCTACACCTTC	CASSYGDYGYTF	-	-	TRBV3-1/TRBV3-2	TRBJ1-2
TGTGCCAGCAGTTCACAGGGGTCGAAGGAAAAACTGTTTTTT	CASSSQGSKEKLFF	TRBD1	-	TRBV6-5	TRBJ1-4
TGCGCCAGCAGCTTGGACCGGGAGTGGGCGTATTTT	CASSLDREWAYF	-	-	TRBV5-1	TRBJ2-3